This passage covers 13 T cell receptor beta chains from one sample sequenced in a study of blood T cell repertoires in COVID-19. Measured with immunoSEQ multiplex PCR; TCRdb has only the in-frame clones, and not every one. The sample carries about 81,000 clones, about four fifths recorded once. The sequencing sample was made of peripheral blood. The origin of the receptors is a human donor in a cohort sampled during active COVID-19.

CDR3 residues: CASKWTASMNTEAFF. The DNA for the CDR3 is TGTGCCAGTAAGTGGACAGCGAGCATGAACACTGAAGCTTTCTTT. The J gene is TRBJ1-1, the V gene TRBV19; tentative D call: TRBD1 (6 bases). The length of the CDR3 is 15 residues. V shed 7 bases and J shed 0 bases, with 15 bases lying between them. Germline V CDR1 and CDR2: LNHDA, SQIVND (reference sequence).

The V and J genes are TRBV30 and TRBJ1-2, with TRBD1 identical over 8 bases. This CDR3 comprises 17 residues. In germline, CDR1 is GTSNPN, CDR2 SVGIG (reference sequence). The V and J ends lost 2 bases and 7 bases, in that order; junction bases with no gene match: 18. DNA of the CDR3: TGTGCCTGGAGTTTGGGGAGACAGGGGCCCCCCGCGCCTGGCTACACCTTC. This sequence encodes CAWSLGRQGPPAPGYTF. Full variable domain (outside the CDR3, taken from reference TRBV30 and TRBJ1-2): SQTIHQWPATLVQPVGSPLSLECTVEGTSNPNLYWYRQAAGRGLQLLFYSVGIGQISSEVPQNLSASRPQDRQFILSSKKLLLSDSGFYLCAWSLGRQGPPAPGYTFGSGTRLTVV.

This chain connects TRBV5-8 to TRBJ2-4; perhaps TRBD2 as D (5 bases). Germline CDR1 and CDR2: SGHTS and YDEGEE. Between the trimmed V and J ends, which lost 0 bases and 0 bases, there was a span of 10 bases. There are 16 residues in the CDR3. The chain's CDR3 is CASSLGLPLAKNIQYF. The DNA for the CDR3 is TGTGCCAGCAGCTTGGGACTACCGCTAGCCAAAAACATTCAGTACTTC.

The gene calls are TRBV4-3 and TRBJ2-1; TRBD2 matches at 9 bases. Germline-derived CDR1 and CDR2 are LGHNA and YSLEER. The CDR3 consists of 17 residues. V shed 0 bases, J shed 4 bases, and the junction held 7 bases outside the gene matches. CDR3 coding DNA: TGCGCCAGCAGCCAAGAACCTAGCGGGGCGATGTACAATGAGCAGTTCTTC. Protein sequence: CASSQEPSGAMYNEQFF.

V gene TRBV5-5 combines with J gene TRBJ2-1, with D possibly matching TRBD1 (5 bases). The ends were cut back, 0 bases at V and 7 bases at J, with 14 bases in the middle. Germline V gene sequence: CDR1 SGHKS, CDR2 YYEKEE (reference sequence). This CDR3 comprises 15 residues. The CDR3: CASSLVGRGTNEQFF. In nucleotides, the CDR3 is TGTGCCAGCAGCTTGGTGGGTAGGGGCACGAATGAGCAGTTCTTC.

The CDR3 DNA sequence: TGTGCCAGTAGTAAGCCCGGGTCACCCTCCACTGAAGCTTTCTTT. It encodes CASSKPGSPSTEAFF. V is TRBV19 and J is TRBJ1-1, with unresolved D. Trimming removed 4 bases from V and 4 bases from J, with 16 bases in between. CDR3 length: 15 residues. The germline V gene has CDR1 LNHDA and CDR2 SQIVND (reference sequence).

This rearrangement joins TRBV5-1 to TRBJ1-1; D gene ambiguous. This CDR3 is 18 amino acids long. Trimming removed 4 bases from V and 3 bases from J, with 25 bases in between. Germline assignment: CDR1 SGHRS and CDR2 YFSETQ. The CDR3 region has the DNA TGCGCCAGCAGCCCCGCCCCCACGACACGAAGTCGGTACACTGAAGCTTTCTTT. The encoded protein is CASSPAPTTRSRYTEAFF.

V gene TRBV5-3 combines with J gene TRBJ1-1, with D possibly TRBD1 on 5 matching bases. TRBV5-3 is marked as an open reading frame, function uncertain. V was shortened by 2 bases and J by 2 bases, with 10 bases between the two germline ends. The CDR3 has 14 residues. The CDR3 reads CARSFPGPNTEAFF. The CDR3 bases are TGTGCCAGAAGCTTCCCAGGGCCAAACACTGAAGCTTTCTTT.

The rearrangement joins TRBV6-5 to TRBJ2-7; D may be TRBD1 (5 bases). V dropped 1 base and J dropped 1 base, with 11 bases sitting between them. CDR1 is MNHEY and CDR2 is SVGAGI in the germline V gene. This CDR3 contains 15 residues. CDR3 in amino acids: CASSYYQGGSYEQYF. In DNA, the CDR3 is TGTGCCAGCAGTTACTACCAGGGTGGGTCCTACGAGCAGTACTTC.

The V and J genes are TRBV30 and TRBJ1-2; a weak D match, TRBD1 (5 bases). Trimming took 6 bases from V and 7 from J, leaving 21 bases between them. The germline V gene encodes CDR1 GTSNPN and CDR2 SVGIG (reference sequence). CDR3 length equals 14 residues. This CDR3 is CACNPGGTPIGYTF. CDR3 sequence (DNA): TGTGCCTGCAACCCGGGGGGTACCCCTATTGGCTACACCTTC.

Concerning this clone: One end of the junction does not line up with germline, which may come from a read error. V gene TRBV18 combines with J gene TRBJ2-3; D is unclear. The CDR3 runs to 14 residues. Per germline, CDR1 KGHSH and CDR2 LQKENI. The CDR3 protein is CASSPRLEPDTQYF. The CDR3, as DNA: TGTGCCAGCTCGCCACGACTGGAGCCAGATACGCAGTATTTT.

V is TRBV11-3 and J is TRBJ2-3; 7 bases align to TRBD1. V gave up 1 base and J gave up 5 bases; unmatched junction bases: 9. The CDR3 runs to 16 residues. Per the germline V gene, CDR1 is SGHNT and CDR2 is YENEEA. The CDR3 protein is CASSLGGRGGRDTQYF. Written as DNA, the CDR3 is TGTGCCAGCAGCTTAGGAGGTCGAGGGGGCAGAGATACGCAGTATTTT.

This chain uses TRBV9 with TRBJ2-7; 9 bases are a match to TRBD2. Trimming at V came to 0 bases and at J to 5 bases, leaving 6 bases not matched to a gene. Germline V gene lookup returns CDR1 SGDLS and CDR2 YYNGEE. The CDR3 runs 15 residues. The CDR3 DNA sequence: TGTGCCAGCAGCGTAGCGAGTCTAGCGGGGAACGAGCAGTACTTC. Its translation is CASSVASLAGNEQYF.